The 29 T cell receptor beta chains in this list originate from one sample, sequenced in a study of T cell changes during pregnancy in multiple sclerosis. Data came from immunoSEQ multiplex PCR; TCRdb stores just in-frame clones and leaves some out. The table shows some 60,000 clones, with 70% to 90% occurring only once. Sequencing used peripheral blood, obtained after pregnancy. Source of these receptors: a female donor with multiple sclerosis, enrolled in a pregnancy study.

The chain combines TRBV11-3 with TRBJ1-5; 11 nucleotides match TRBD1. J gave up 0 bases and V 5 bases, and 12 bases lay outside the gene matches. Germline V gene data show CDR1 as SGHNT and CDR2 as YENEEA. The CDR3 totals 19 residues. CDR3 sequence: CASSLSFRTGGFSNQPQHF. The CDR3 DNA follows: TGTGCCAGCAGCCTATCATTTAGGACAGGGGGCTTTAGCAATCAGCCCCAGCATTTT.

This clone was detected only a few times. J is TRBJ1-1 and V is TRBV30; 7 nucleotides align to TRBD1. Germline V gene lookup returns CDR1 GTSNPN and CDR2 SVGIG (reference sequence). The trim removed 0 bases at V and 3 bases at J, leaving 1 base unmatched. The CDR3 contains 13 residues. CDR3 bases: TGTGCCTGGAGTGTAACAGGGGACACTGAAGCTTTCTTT. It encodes CAWSVTGDTEAFF.

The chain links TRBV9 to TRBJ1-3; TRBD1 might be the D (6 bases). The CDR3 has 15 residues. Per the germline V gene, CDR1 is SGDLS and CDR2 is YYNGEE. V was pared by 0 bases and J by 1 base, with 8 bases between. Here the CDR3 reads CASSVGDRSGNTIYF. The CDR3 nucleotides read TGTGCCAGCAGCGTAGGAGACAGGTCTGGAAACACCATATATTTT.

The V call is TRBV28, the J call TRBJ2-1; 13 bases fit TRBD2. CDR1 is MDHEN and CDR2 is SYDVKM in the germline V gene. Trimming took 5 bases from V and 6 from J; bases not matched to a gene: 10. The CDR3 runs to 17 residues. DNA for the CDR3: TGTGCCAGCAGTCCTCAACTAGCGGGGGGGAGGAGCAATGAGCAGTTCTTC. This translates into CASSPQLAGGRSNEQFF.

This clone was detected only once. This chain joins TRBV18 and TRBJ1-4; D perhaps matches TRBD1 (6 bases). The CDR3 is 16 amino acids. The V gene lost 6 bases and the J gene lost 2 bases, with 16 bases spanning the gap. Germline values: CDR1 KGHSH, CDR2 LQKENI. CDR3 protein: CASSRRQDRTNEKLFF. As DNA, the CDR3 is TGTGCCAGCTCCCGCAGACAGGACCGGACTAATGAAAAACTGTTTTTT. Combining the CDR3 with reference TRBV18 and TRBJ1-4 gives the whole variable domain NAGVMQNPRHLVRRRGQEARLRCSPMKGHSHVYWYRQLPEEGLKFMVYLQKENIIDESGMPKERFSAEFPKEGPSILRIQQVVRGDSAAYFCASSRRQDRTNEKLFFGSGTQLSVL.

The CDR3 loop is CASSLNSVSYNSPLHF. CDR3 in DNA: TGTGCCAGCAGCTTAAATTCGGTTTCCTATAATTCACCCCTCCACTTT. The gene calls are TRBV7-6 and TRBJ1-6; D unresolved. Germline V gene lookup returns CDR1 SGHVS and CDR2 FNYEAQ. V was trimmed by 2 bases and J by 1 base, leaving 9 bases between them. The CDR3 consists of 16 residues.

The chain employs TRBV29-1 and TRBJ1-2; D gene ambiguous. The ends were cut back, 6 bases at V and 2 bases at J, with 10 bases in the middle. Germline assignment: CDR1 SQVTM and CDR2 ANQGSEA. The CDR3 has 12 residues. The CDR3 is CSVGHSNYGYTF. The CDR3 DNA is TGCAGCGTGGGCCACAGCAACTATGGCTACACCTTC. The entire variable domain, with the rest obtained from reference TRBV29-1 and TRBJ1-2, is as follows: SAVISQKPSRDICQRGTSLTIQCQVDSQVTMMFWYRQQPGQSLTLIATANQGSEATYESGFVIDKFPISRPNLTFSTLTVSNMSPEDSSIYLCSVGHSNYGYTFGSGTRLTVV.

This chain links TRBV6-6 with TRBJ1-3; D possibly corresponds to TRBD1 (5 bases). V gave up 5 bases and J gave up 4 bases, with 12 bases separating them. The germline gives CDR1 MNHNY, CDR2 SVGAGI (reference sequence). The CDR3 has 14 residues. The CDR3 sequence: CASSHDSEGNTIYF. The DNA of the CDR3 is TGTGCCAGCAGTCACGACAGTGAAGGAAACACCATATATTTT.

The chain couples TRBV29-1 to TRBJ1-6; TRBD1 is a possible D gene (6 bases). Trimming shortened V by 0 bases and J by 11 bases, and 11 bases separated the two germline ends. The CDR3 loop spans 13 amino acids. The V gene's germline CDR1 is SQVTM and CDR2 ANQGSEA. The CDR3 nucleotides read TGCAGCGTTGAAGAAGGGCAGGGGACACCCCTCCACTTT. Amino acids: CSVEEGQGTPLHF.

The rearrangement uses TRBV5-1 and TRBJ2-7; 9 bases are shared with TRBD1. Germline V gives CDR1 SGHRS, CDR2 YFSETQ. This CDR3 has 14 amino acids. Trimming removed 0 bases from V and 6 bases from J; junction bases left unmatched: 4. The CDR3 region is CASSLAGQGSEQYF. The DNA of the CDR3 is TGCGCCAGCAGCTTGGCGGGACAGGGCTCCGAGCAGTACTTC.

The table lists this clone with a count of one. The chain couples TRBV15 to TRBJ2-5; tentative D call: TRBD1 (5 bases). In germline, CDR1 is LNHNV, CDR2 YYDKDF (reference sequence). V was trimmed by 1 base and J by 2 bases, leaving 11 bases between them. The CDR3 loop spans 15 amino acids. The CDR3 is CATSRVKRGQETQYF. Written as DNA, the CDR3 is TGTGCCACCAGCAGAGTCAAAAGGGGTCAAGAGACCCAGTACTTC.

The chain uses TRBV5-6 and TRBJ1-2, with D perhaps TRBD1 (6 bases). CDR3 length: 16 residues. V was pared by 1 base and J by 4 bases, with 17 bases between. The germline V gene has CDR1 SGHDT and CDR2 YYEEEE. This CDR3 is CASSLTGGSLSYGYTF. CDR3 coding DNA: TGTGCCAGCAGCTTGACGGGGGGCTCGTTGAGCTATGGCTACACCTTC.

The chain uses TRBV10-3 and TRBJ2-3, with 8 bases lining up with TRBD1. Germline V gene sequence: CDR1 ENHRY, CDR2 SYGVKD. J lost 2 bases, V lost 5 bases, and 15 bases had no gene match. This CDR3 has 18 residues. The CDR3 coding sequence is TGTGCCATCAGTTGGACCGTCGTTCGGACAGGGTCCACAGATACGCAGTATTTT. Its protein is CAISWTVVRTGSTDTQYF.

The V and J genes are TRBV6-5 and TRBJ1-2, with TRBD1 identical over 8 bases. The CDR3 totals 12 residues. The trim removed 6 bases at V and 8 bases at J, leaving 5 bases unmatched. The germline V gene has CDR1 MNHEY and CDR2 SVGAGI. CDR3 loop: CASSRDRTGYTF. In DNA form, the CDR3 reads TGTGCCAGCAGCAGGGACAGGACCGGCTACACCTTC.

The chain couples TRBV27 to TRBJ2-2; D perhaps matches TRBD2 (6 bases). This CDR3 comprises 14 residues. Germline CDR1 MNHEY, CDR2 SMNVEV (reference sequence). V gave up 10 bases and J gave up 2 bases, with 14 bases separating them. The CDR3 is CAIKRGTNTGELFF. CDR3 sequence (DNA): TGTGCCATTAAACGGGGGACTAACACCGGGGAGCTGTTTTTT.

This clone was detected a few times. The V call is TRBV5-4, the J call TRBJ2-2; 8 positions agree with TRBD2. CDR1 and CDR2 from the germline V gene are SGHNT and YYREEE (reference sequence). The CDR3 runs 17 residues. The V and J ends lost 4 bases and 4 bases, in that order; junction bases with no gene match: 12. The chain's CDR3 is CASSPLGVTSVTGELFF. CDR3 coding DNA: TGTGCCAGCAGCCCGCTGGGGGTGACTAGCGTCACCGGGGAGCTGTTTTTT.

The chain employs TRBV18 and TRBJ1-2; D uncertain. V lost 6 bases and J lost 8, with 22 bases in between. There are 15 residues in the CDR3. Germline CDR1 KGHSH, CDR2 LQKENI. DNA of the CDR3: TGTGCCAGCTCCCGCCAAGGTGTCCGGGTTCAAGGCTACACCTTC. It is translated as CASSRQGVRVQGYTF.

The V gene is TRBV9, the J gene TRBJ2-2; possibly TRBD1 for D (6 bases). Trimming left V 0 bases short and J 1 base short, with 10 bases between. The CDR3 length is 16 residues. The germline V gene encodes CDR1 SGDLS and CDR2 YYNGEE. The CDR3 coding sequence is TGTGCCAGCAGCGTAGGTGTGACAGGGAACACCGGGGAGCTGTTTTTT. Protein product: CASSVGVTGNTGELFF.

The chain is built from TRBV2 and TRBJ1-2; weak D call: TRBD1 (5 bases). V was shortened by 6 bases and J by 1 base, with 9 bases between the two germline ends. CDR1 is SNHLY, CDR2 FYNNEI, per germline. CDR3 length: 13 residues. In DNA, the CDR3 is TGTGCCAGCAGGTCACAGGATAACTATGGCTACACCTTC. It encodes CASRSQDNYGYTF. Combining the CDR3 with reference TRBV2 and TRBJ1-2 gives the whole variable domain EPEVTQTPSHQVTQMGQEVILRCVPISNHLYFYWYRQILGQKVEFLVSFYNNEISEKSEIFDDQFSVERPDGSNFTLKIRSTKLEDSAMYFCASRSQDNYGYTFGSGTRLTVV.

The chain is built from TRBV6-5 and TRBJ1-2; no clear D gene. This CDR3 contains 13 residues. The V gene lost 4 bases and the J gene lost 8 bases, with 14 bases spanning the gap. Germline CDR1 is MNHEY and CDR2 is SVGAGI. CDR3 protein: CASSSLTTYGYTF. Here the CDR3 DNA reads TGTGCCAGCAGTTCCCTAACTACTTACGGCTACACCTTC.

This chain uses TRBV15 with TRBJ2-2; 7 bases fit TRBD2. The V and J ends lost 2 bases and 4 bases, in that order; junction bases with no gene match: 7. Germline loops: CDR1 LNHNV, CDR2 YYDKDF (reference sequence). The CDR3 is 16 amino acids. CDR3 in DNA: TGTGCCACCAGCAGACCCGGGGGAGGGATCACCGGGGAGCTGTTTTTT. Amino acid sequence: CATSRPGGGITGELFF. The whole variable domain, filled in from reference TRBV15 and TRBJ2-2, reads DAMVIQNPRYQVTQFGKPVTLSCSQTLNHNVMYWYQQKSSQAPKLLFHYYDKDFNNEADTPDNFQSRRPNTSFCFLDIRSPGLGDTAMYLCATSRPGGGITGELFFGEGSRLTVL.

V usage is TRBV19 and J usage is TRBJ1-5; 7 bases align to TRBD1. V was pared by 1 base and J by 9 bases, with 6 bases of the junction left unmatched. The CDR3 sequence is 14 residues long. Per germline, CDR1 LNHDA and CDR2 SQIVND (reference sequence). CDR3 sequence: CASSIGQGDWPQHF. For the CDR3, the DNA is TGTGCCAGTAGTATAGGACAGGGAGACTGGCCCCAGCATTTT.

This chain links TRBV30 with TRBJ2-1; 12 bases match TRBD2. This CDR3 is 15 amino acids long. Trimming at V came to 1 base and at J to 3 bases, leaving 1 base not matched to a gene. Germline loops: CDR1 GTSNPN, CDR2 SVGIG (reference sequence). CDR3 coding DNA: TGTGCCTGGAGTGGGGGACTAGCGGGCTACAATGAGCAGTTCTTC. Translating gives CAWSGGLAGYNEQFF.

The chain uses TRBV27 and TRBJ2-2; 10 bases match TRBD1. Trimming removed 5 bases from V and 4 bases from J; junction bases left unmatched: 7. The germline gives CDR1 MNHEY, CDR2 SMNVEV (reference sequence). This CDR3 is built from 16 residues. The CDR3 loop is CASSRRQGAGTGELFF. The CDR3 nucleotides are TGTGCCAGCAGTAGACGACAGGGGGCGGGCACCGGGGAGCTGTTTTTT.

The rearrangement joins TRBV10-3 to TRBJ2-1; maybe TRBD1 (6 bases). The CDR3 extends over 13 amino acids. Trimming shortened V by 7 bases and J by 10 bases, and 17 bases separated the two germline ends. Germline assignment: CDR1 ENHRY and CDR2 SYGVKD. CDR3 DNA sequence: TGTGCCATCAAACCGCCGGACAGCCAAGAGCAGTTCTTC. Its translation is CAIKPPDSQEQFF.

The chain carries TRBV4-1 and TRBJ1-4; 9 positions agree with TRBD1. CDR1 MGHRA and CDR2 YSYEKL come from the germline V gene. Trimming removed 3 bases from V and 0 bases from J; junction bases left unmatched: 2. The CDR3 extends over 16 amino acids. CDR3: CASSQTGGTTNEKLFF. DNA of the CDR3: TGCGCCAGCAGCCAGACAGGGGGAACAACTAATGAAAAACTGTTTTTT.

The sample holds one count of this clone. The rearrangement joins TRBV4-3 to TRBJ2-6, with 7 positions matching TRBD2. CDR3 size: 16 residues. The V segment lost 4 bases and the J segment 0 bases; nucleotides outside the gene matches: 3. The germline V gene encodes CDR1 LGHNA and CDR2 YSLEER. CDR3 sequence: CASSPGLSSGANVLTF. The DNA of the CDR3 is TGCGCCAGCAGCCCGGGACTAAGCTCTGGGGCCAACGTCCTGACTTTC.

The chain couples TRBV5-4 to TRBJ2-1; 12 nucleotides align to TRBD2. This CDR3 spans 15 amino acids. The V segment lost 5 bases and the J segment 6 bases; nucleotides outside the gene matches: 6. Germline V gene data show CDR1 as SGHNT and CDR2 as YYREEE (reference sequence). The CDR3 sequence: CASSDRLAGVNEQFF. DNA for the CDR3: TGTGCCAGCAGTGACCGACTAGCGGGGGTCAATGAGCAGTTCTTC.

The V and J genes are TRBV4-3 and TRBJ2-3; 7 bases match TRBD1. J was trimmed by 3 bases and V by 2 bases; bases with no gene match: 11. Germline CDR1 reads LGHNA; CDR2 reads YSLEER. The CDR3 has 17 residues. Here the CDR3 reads CASSQKPHRGSTDTQYF. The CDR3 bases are TGCGCCAGCAGCCAAAAACCGCACAGGGGATCGACAGATACGCAGTATTTT.